This T cell receptor beta chain was recovered during a study of cytomegalovirus exposure and HLA in healthy donors. Those who donated were healthy bone marrow donors. A remark on this clone: The target antigen is unknown.

Whole-study findings and limits: The study assumed roughly uniform donor sequencing depth for presence/absence analyses. Later genetic work tied a missense DCLRE1C variant to beta-chain V and J trimming. A later analysis found TCR association rates differed by HLA locus, highest for DRB1 and lowest for HLA-C.

The CDR3 is 14 amino acids. Trimming stripped 4 bases from V and 3 bases from J, with 11 bases between. CDR1 LGHNA and CDR2 YSLEER come from the germline V gene. The primer mix had 60 Vbeta and 13 Jbeta primers. The table came from immunoSEQ multiplex PCR; TCRdb's copy has only in-frame clones and leaves some out. This table holds 90,000 to 100,000 clones, less than 70% found once. This receptor was identified in a man aged 45-65 years in good health and CMV-seronegative. The genes are TRBV4-3 and TRBJ2-3; unclear D gene. Sequenced material: PBMCs. The CDR3 coding sequence is TGCGCCAGCAGCCCATCCCATTTGACAGATACGCAGTATTTT. Residues: CASSPSHLTDTQYF.